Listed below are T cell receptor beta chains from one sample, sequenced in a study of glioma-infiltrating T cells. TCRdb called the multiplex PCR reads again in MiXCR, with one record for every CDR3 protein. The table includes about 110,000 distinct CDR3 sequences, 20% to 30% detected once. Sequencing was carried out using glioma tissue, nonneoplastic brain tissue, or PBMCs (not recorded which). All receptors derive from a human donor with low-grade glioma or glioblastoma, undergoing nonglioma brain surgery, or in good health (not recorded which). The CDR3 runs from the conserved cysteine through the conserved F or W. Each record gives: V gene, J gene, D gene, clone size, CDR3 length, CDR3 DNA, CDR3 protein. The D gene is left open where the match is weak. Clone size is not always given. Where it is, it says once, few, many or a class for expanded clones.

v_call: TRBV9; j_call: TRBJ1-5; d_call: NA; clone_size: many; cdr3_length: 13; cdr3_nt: TGTGCCAGCAGCGTAACGGGGGGTCAGCCCCAGCATTTT; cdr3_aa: CASSVTGGQPQHF
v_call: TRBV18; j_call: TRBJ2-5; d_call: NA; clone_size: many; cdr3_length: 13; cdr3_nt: TGTGCCAGCCACGTTTTATACGAAGAGACCCAGTACTTC; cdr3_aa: CASHVLYEETQYF
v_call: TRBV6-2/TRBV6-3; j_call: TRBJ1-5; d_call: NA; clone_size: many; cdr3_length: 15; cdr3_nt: TGTGCCAGTAGGCGGACAGCCTTTAGCAATCAGCCCCAGCATTTT; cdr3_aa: CASRRTAFSNQPQHF
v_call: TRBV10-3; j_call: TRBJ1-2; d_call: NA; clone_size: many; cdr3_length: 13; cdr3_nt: TGTGCCATCAGTCCCGGATCCGTATATGGCTACACCTTC; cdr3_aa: CAISPGSVYGYTF
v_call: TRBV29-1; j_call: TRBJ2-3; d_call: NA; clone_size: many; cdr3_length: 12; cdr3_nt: TGCAGCGTTGATACAGGGACAGATACGCAGTATTTT; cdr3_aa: CSVDTGTDTQYF
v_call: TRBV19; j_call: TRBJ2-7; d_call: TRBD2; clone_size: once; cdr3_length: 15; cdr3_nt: TGTGCCAGTAGTATAGTTCTAGCGGGCACCTACGAGCAGTACTTC; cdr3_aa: CASSIVLAGTYEQYF
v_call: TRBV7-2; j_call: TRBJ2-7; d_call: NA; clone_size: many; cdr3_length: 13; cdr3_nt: TGTGCCAGCAGCTCACCAGGAGCCTACGAGCAGTACTTC; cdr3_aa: CASSSPGAYEQYF
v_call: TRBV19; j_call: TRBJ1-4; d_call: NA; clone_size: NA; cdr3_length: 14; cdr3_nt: TGTGCCAGTAGTATAGGCAGGTCGGGGGAAAAACTGTTTTTT; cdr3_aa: CASSIGRSGEKLFF
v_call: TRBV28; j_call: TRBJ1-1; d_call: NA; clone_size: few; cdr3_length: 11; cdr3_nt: TGTGCCAGCAGTTTATATCCCGAAGCTTTCTTT; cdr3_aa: CASSLYPEAFF
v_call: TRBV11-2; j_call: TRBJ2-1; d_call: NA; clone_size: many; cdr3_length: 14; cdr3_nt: TGTGCCAGCAGCTTAGCCCCCCTCTCCAATGAGCAGTTCTTC; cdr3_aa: CASSLAPLSNEQFF
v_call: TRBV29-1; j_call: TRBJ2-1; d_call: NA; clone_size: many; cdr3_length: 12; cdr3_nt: TGCAGCGTTGATATCGGCTACAATGAGCAGTTCTTC; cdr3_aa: CSVDIGYNEQFF
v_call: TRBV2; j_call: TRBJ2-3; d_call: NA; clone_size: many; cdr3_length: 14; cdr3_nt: TGTGCCAGCAGTGAAGGGGGGAGCACAGATACGCAGTATTTT; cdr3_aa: CASSEGGSTDTQYF
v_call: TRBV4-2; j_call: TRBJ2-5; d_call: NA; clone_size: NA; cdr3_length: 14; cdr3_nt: TGTGCCAGCAGCCATCTTCCCGGGCAAGAGACCCAGTACTTC; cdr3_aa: CASSHLPGQETQYF
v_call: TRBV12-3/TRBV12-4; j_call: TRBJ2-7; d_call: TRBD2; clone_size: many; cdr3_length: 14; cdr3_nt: TGTGCCAGTACATTTAGCGGGGGCGGCTACGAGCAGTACTTC; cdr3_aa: CASTFSGGGYEQYF
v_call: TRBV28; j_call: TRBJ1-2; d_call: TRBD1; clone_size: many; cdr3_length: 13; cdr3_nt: TGTGCCACCCCGAAAACAGGGGACTATGGCTACACCTTC; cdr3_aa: CATPKTGDYGYTF
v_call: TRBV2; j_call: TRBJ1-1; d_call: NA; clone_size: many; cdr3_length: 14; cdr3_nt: TGTGCCAGCAGTGCCCGGGCGGGGGGCACTGAAGCTTTCTTT; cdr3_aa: CASSARAGGTEAFF
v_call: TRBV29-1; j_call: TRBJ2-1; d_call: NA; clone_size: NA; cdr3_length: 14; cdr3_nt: TGCAGCGTCGAGACCTTTGATGGCCTCAATGAGCAGTTCTTC; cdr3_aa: CSVETFDGLNEQFF
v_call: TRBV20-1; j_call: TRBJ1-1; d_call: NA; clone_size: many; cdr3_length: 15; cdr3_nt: TGCAGTGCTAGAGACCACGCTAGGGGAGCCCTGCAAGCTTTCTTT; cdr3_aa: CSARDHARGALQAFF
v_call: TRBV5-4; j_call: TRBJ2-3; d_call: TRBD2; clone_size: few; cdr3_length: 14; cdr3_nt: TGTGCCAGCAGCTCACGGGGGGGTGGAGATACGCAGTATTTT; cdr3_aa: CASSSRGGGDTQYF
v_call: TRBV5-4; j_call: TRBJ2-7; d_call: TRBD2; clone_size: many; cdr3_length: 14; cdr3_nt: TGTGCCAGCAGGACTAGCGGGGGGGCCTACGAGCAGTACTTC; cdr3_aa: CASRTSGGAYEQYF
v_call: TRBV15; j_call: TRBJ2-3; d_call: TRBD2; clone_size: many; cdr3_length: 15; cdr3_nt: TGTGCCACCAGCAGAGGCTTTAGCGGGGGGGCATCGCAGTATTTT; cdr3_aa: CATSRGFSGGASQYF
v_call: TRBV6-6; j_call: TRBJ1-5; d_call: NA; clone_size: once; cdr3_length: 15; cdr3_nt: TGTGCCAGCAGTTACGAGACGCGGGGAAATCAGCGCCAGCATTTT; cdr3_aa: CASSYETRGNQRQHF
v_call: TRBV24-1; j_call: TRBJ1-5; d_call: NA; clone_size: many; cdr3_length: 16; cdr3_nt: TGTGCCACCAGTGATCCCCGGGTGGGAAGCAATCAGCCCCAGCATTTT; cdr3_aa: CATSDPRVGSNQPQHF
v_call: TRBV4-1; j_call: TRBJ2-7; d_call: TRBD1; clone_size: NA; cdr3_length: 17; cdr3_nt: TGCGACAGCAGACAAGAGTCCCAAGGGACAGGGGACCCGCCTCGTAAGTTC; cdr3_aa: CDSRQESQGTGDPPRKF
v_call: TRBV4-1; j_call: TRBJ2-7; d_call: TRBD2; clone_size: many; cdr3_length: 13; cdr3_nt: TGCGCCAGCAGAGGGGAGGGAGGGAGTGAGCAGTACTTC; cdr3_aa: CASRGEGGSEQYF
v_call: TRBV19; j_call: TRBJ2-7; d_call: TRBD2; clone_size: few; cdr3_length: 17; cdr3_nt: TGTGCCAGTAGGGAATTTGGACTAGCGGGGGGCCCCTACGAGCAGTACTTC; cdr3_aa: CASREFGLAGGPYEQYF
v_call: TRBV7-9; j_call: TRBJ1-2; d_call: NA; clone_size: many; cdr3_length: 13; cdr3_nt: TGTGCCAGCAGCTTAGCGGGCAGCTATGGCTACACCTTC; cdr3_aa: CASSLAGSYGYTF
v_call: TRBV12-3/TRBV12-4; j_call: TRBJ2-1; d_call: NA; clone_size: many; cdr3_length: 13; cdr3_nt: TGTGCCAGCAGTTTACGACCGGCCGATGAGCAGTTCTTC; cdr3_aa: CASSLRPADEQFF
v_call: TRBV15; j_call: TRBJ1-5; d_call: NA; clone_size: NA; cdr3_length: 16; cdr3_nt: TGTGCCACCAGCAGAGTCGAAGGGTACGGTTATCAGCCCCAGCATTTT; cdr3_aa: CATSRVEGYGYQPQHF
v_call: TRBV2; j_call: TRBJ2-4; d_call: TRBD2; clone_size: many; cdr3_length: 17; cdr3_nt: TGTGCCAGCACCCTAAAGGGCGGGGGGCTAGCCAAAAACATTCAGTACTTC; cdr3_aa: CASTLKGGGLAKNIQYF
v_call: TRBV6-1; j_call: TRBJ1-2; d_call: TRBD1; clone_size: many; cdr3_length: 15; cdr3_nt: TGTGCCAGCAGTGCCGGACAGGGGGCGATATATGGCTACACCTTC; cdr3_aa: CASSAGQGAIYGYTF
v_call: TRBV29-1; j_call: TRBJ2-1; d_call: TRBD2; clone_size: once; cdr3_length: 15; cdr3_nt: TGCAGCGTGACCGGACTAGCGGCCTCCTACAATGAGCAGTTCTTC; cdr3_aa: CSVTGLAASYNEQFF
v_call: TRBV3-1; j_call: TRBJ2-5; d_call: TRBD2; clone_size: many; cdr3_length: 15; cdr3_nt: TGTGCCAGCATCGACATACTAGCGGGGGGTGAGACCCAGTACTTC; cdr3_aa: CASIDILAGGETQYF
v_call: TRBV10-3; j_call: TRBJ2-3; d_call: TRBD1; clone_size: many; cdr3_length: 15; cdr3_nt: TGTGCCATCAGTGTCGGACAGGGCGGCACAGATACGCAGTATTTT; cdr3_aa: CAISVGQGGTDTQYF
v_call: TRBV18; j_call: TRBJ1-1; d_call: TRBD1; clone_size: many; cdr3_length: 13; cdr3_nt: TGTGCCAGCTCTCCTACAGGGGCCACTGAAGCTTTCTTT; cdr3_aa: CASSPTGATEAFF
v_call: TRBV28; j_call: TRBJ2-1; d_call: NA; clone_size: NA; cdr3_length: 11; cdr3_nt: TGTGCCAGTAGGACCAAGAATGAGCAGTTCTTC; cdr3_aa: CASRTKNEQFF
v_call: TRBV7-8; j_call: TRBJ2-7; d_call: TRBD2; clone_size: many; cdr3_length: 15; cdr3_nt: TGTGCCAGCAGCTTACTAGCGGGGGGCTACTACGAGCAGTACTTC; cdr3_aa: CASSLLAGGYYEQYF
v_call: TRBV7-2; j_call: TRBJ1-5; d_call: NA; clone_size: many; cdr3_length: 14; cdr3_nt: TGTGCCAGCAGCCTCCGACAGGGCAATCAGCCCCAGCATTTT; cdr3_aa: CASSLRQGNQPQHF
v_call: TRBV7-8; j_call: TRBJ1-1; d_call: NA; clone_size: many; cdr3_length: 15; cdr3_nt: TGTGCCAGCAGCTTAGCGATAGGGGGGTGGAGTGAAGCTTTCTTT; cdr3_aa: CASSLAIGGWSEAFF
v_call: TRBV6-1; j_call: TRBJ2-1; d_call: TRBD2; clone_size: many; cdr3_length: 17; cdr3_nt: TGTGCCAGCAGTCCCCGGATAGCGGGGTGGGACTACAATGAGCAGTTCTTC; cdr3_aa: CASSPRIAGWDYNEQFF
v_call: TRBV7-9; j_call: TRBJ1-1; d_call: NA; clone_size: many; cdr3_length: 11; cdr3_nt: TGTGCCAGCAGCTTAACTAGAGAAGCTTTCTTT; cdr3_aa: CASSLTREAFF
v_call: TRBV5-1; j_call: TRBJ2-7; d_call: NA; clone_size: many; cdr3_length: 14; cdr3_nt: TGCGCCAGCAGCTTGAGCGGTGTCTCCTACGAGCAGTACTTC; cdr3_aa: CASSLSGVSYEQYF
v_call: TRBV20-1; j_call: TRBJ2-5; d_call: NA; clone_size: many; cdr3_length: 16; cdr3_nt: TGCAGTGCTAGAGATTTTCTGACAGGGAGGCAAGAGACCCAGTACTTC; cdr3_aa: CSARDFLTGRQETQYF